These 7 T cell receptor beta chains were sequenced from one sample in a study of blood T cell repertoires in COVID-19. Some clones are missing from TCRdb's copy, which holds only in-frame ones; the method was immunoSEQ multiplex PCR. The data hold 250,000 to 350,000 clones, with more than 70% observed a single time. Sequencing was performed on PBMCs or T cells enriched from blood (not recorded which). Receptors originate from a woman aged 55-69 years in a cohort exposed to, infected with or recovered from COVID-19 (not recorded which).

This chain links TRBV6-5 with TRBJ1-2; 7 bases match TRBD1. Looked up from germline, CDR1 is MNHEY and CDR2 is SVGAGI. CDR3 length equals 16 residues. V was pared by 4 bases and J by 1 base, with 9 bases of the junction left unmatched. The CDR3 is CASSLITTGNNYGYTF. CDR3 DNA: TGTGCCAGCAGTTTGATCACGACAGGGAATAACTATGGCTACACCTTC.

The chain uses TRBV27 and TRBJ2-1; the match to TRBD1 covers 11 bases. Trimming at V came to 6 bases and at J to 9 bases, leaving 10 bases not matched to a gene. In germline, CDR1 is MNHEY, CDR2 SMNVEV (reference sequence). This CDR3 region has 15 residues. This CDR3 is CASSPSGQGAGEQFF. Here the CDR3 DNA reads TGTGCCAGCAGCCCTTCCGGACAGGGGGCGGGTGAGCAGTTCTTC.

The DNA for the CDR3 is TGTGCCAGCAGTCAGGACAGGGGGCGTAGGAATGAGCAGTTCTTC. This codes for CASSQDRGRRNEQFF. The chain couples TRBV28 to TRBJ2-1; 11 bases match TRBD1. Germline CDR1 MDHEN, CDR2 SYDVKM. The V segment lost 5 bases and the J segment 7 bases; nucleotides outside the gene matches: 7. The CDR3 sequence is 15 residues long.

The chain recombines TRBV11-2 with TRBJ2-7, with D tentatively TRBD1 (6 bases). Between the trimmed V and J ends, which lost 1 base and 6 bases, there was a span of 16 bases. The CDR3 is 15 amino acids. Looked up from germline, CDR1 is SGHAT and CDR2 is FQNNGV. Written as DNA, the CDR3 is TGTGCCAGCAGCTTAGTCCGGGGCAGGGGCTTCGAGCAGTACTTC. Its protein product is CASSLVRGRGFEQYF.

V gene TRBV6-6 combines with J gene TRBJ2-7; possible D gene TRBD2, 6 bases. V lost 6 bases, J lost 2 bases, and 17 bases lay in between. This CDR3 is built from 15 residues. Germline V CDR1 and CDR2: MNHNY, SVGAGI (reference sequence). CDR3 residues: CASSPGTLPPYEQYF. The CDR3 DNA reads TGTGCCAGCAGCCCGGGGACTTTGCCCCCCTACGAGCAGTACTTC.

This rearrangement joins TRBV6-5 to TRBJ2-2; TRBD2 aligns across 11 bases. The CDR3 has 15 residues. Germline values: CDR1 MNHEY, CDR2 SVGAGI. V dropped 4 bases and J dropped 4; count of bases not matched to a gene: 2. The CDR3 is CASSSGTSGTGELFF. The CDR3 bases are TGTGCCAGCAGTTCCGGGACTAGCGGCACCGGGGAGCTGTTTTTT.

CDR3 bases: TGTGCCACCAGTAGGATGGCGGCGAGGGAAGATACGCAGTATTTT. It yields the protein CATSRMAAREDTQYF. This chain joins TRBV24-1 and TRBJ2-3; D may be TRBD2 (5 bases). The germline CDR1 and CDR2 sequences are KGHDR and SFDVKD. The CDR3 sequence is 15 residues long. Trimming cost V 6 bases and J 5 bases, with 17 bases left between them.